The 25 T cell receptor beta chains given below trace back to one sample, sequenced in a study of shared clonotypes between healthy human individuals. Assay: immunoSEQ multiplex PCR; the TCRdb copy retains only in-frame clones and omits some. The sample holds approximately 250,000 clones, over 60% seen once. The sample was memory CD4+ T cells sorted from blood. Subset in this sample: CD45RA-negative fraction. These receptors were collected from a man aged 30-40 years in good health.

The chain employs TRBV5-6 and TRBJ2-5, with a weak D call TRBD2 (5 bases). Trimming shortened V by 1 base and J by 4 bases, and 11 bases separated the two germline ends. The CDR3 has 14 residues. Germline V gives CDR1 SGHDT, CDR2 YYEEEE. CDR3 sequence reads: CASSLNEGLETQYF. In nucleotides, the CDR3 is TGTGCCAGCAGCTTGAATGAGGGTTTAGAGACCCAGTACTTC.

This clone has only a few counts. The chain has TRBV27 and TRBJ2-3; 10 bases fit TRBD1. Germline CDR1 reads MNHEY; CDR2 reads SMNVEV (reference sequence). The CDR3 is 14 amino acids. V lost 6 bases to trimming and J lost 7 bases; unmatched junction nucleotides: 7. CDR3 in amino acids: CASSSDRGRNTQYF. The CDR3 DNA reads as TGTGCCAGCAGCTCCGACAGGGGGCGGAATACGCAGTATTTT.

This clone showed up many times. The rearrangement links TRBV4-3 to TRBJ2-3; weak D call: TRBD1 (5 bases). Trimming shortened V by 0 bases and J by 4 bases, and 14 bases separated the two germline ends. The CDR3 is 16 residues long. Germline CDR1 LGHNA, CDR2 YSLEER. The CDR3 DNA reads TGCGCCAGCAGCCAAGAAAGGGGAACAAGCGCAGATACGCAGTATTTT. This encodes CASSQERGTSADTQYF.

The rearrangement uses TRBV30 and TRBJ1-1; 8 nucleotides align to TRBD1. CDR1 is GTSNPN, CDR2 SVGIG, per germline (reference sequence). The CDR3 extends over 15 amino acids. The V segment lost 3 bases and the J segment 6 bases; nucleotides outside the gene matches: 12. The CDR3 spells CAWSTGTGPSPEAFF. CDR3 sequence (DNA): TGTGCCTGGAGCACCGGGACAGGCCCGAGCCCTGAAGCTTTCTTT. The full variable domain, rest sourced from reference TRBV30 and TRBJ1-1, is SQTIHQWPATLVQPVGSPLSLECTVEGTSNPNLYWYRQAAGRGLQLLFYSVGIGQISSEVPQNLSASRPQDRQFILSSKKLLLSDSGFYLCAWSTGTGPSPEAFFGQGTRLTVV.

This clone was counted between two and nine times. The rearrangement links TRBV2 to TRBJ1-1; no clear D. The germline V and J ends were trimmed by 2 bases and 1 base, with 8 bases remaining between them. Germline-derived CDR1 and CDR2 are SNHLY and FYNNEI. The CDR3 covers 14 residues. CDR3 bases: TGTGCCAGCAGTGAATGGGGTGCGAACACTGAAGCTTTCTTT. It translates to CASSEWGANTEAFF.

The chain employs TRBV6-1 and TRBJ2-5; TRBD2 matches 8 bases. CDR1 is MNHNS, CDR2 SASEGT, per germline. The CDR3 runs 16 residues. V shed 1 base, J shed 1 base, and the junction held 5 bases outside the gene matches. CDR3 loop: CASSEVGRASQETQYF. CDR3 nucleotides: TGTGCCAGCAGTGAAGTCGGGAGGGCCTCCCAAGAGACCCAGTACTTC.

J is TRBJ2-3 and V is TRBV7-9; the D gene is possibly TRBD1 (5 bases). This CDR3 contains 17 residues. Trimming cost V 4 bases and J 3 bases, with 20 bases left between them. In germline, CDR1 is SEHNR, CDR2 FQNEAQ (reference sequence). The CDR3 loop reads CASSSKGAVVWTDTQYF. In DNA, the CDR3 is TGTGCCAGCAGCTCAAAAGGGGCGGTCGTTTGGACAGATACGCAGTATTTT.

CDR3 bases: TGCAGCGTTAGTAGCGGGACCCCCTACGAGCAGTACTTC. Protein product: CSVSSGTPYEQYF. V is TRBV29-1 and J is TRBJ2-7, with TRBD2 matching over 8 bases. Germline V lookup: CDR1 SQVTM, CDR2 ANQGSEA. V lost 5 bases, J lost 2 bases, and 5 bases stayed unmatched. This CDR3 has 13 amino acids.

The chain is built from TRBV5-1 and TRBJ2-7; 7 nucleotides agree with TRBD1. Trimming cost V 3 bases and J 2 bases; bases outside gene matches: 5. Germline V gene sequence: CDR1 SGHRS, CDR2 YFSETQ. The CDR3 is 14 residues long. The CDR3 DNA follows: TGCGCCAGCAGCTCGGGACAGCCAGCCTACGAGCAGTACTTC. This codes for CASSSGQPAYEQYF. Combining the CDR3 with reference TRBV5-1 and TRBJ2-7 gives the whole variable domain KAGVTQTPRYLIKTRGQQVTLSCSPISGHRSVSWYQQTPGQGLQFLFEYFSETQRNKGNFPGRFSGRQFSNSRSEMNVSTLELGDSALYLCASSSGQPAYEQYFGPGTRLTVT.

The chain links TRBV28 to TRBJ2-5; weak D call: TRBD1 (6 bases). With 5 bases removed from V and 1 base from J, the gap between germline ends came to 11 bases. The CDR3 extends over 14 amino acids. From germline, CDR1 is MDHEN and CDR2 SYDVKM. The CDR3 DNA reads TGTGCCAGCAGTAAACAGGGAACCCAAGAGACCCAGTACTTC. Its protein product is CASSKQGTQETQYF.

This CDR3 is CASSFGTGVMNEQFF. The CDR3 region has the DNA TGTGCCAGCAGCTTTGGGACAGGGGTGATGAATGAGCAGTTCTTC. The rearrangement joins TRBV7-3 to TRBJ2-1; 10 bases line up with TRBD1. The CDR3 has 15 amino acids. The germline CDR1 and CDR2 sequences are SGHTA and FQGTGA. Trimming took 3 bases from V and 7 from J; bases not matched to a gene: 6.

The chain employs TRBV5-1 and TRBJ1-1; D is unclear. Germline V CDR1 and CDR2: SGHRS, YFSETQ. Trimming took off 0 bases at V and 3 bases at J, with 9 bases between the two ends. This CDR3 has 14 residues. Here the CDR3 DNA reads TGCGCCAGCAGCTTGGCCAGGCCCTACACTGAAGCTTTCTTT. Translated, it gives CASSLARPYTEAFF.

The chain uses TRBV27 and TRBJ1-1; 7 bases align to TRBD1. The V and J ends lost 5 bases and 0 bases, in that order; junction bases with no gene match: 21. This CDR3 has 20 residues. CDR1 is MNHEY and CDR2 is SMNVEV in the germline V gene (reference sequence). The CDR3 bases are TGTGCCAGCAGTCTGACAGGGACACCCTCACCGTTCAGATTGAACACTGAAGCTTTCTTT. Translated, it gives CASSLTGTPSPFRLNTEAFF.

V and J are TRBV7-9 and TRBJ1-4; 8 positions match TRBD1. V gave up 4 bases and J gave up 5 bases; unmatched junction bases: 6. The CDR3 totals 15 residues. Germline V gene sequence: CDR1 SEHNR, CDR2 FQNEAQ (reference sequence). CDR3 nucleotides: TGTGCCAGCAGCTCAGGACAGGGAACCAATGAAAAACTGTTTTTT. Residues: CASSSGQGTNEKLFF.

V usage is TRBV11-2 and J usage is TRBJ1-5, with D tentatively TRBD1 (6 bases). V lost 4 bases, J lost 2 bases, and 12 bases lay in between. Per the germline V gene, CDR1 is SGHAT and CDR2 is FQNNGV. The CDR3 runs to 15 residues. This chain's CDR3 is CASSSNRAGNQPQHF. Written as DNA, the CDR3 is TGTGCCAGCAGCTCAAACAGGGCGGGCAATCAGCCCCAGCATTTT.

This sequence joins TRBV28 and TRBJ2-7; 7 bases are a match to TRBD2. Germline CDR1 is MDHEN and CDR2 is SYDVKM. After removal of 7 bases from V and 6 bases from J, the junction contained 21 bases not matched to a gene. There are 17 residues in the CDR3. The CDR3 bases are TGTGCCAGCACCAAATTGCCCGCCGGGACTACCTCTTTCGAGCAGTACTTC. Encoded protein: CASTKLPAGTTSFEQYF. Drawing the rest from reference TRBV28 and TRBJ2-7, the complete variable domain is DVKVTQSSRYLVKRTGEKVFLECVQDMDHENMFWYRQDPGLGLRLIYFSYDVKMKEKGDIPEGYSVSREKKERFSLILESASTNQTSMYLCASTKLPAGTTSFEQYFGPGTRLTVT.

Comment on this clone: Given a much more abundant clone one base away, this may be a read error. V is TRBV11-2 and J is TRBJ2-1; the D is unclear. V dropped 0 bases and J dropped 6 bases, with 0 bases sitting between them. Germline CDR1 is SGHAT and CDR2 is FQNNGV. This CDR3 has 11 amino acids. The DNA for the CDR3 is TGTGCCAGCAGCTTAGACAATGAGCAGTTCTTC. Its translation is CASSLDNEQFF.

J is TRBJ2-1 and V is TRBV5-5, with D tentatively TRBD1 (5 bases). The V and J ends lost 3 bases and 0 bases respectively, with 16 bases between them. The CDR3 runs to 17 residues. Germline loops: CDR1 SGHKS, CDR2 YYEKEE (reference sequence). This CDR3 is CASSSPMGPSSYNEQFF. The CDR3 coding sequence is TGTGCCAGCAGCTCTCCTATGGGGCCCAGCTCCTACAATGAGCAGTTCTTC.

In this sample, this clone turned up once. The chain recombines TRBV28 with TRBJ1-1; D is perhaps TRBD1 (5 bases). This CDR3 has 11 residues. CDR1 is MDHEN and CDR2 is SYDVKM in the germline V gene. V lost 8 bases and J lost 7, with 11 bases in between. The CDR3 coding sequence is TGTGCCAGCGACCAGGGTTTTGAAGCTTTCTTT. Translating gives CASDQGFEAFF. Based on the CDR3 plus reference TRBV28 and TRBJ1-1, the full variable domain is DVKVTQSSRYLVKRTGEKVFLECVQDMDHENMFWYRQDPGLGLRLIYFSYDVKMKEKGDIPEGYSVSREKKERFSLILESASTNQTSMYLCASDQGFEAFFGQGTRLTVV.

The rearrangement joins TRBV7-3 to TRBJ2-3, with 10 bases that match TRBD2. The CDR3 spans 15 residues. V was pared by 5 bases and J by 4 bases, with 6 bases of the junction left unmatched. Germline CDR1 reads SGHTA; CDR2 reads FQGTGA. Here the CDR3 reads CASSQREGPPDTQYF. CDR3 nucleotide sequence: TGTGCCAGCAGCCAGCGGGAGGGCCCCCCAGATACGCAGTATTTT.

CDR3 amino acids: CASSLASGRGWGEQFF. For the CDR3, the DNA is TGTGCCAGCAGCTTAGCGAGCGGGAGGGGTTGGGGTGAGCAGTTCTTC. V and J are TRBV7-6 and TRBJ2-1; 10 positions agree with TRBD2. V shed 0 bases and J 9 bases; nucleotides not matched to a gene: 8. The germline gives CDR1 SGHVS, CDR2 FNYEAQ. There are 16 residues in the CDR3.

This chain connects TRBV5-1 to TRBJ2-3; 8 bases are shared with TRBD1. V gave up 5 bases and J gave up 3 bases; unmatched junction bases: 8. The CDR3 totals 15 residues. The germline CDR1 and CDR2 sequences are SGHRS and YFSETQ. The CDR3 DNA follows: TGCGCCAGCAGACAAGCAGGGGGCGGAACAGATACGCAGTATTTT. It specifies CASRQAGGGTDTQYF.

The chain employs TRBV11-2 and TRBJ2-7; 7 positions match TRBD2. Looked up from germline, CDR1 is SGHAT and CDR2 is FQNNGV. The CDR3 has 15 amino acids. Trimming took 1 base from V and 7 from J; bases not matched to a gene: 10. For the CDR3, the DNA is TGTGCCAGCAGCTTAGTGGGAGGGTCCCTGGGTGAGCAGTACTTC. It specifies CASSLVGGSLGEQYF.

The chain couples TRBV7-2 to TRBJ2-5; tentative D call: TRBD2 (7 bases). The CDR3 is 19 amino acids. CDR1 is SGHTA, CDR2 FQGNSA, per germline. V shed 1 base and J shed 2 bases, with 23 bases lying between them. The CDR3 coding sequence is TGTGCCAGCAGCTTAGTTCCCTCAGGTGGGGGGGGCGAACAAGAGACCCAGTACTTC. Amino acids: CASSLVPSGGGGEQETQYF.

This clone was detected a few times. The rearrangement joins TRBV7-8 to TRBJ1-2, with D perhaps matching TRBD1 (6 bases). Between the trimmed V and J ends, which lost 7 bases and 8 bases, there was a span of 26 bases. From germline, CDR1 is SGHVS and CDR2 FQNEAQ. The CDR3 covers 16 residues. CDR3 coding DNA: TGTGCCAGCACCTCAAGGGGGAATAGGGGTGGGGAAGGCTACACCTTC. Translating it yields CASTSRGNRGGEGYTF.